This T cell receptor beta chain was documented in a study of blood T cells in healthy people across ages. Overall study: Per two T cells, template switching captured roughly one barcoded beta molecule.

Germline values: CDR1 DFQATT, CDR2 SNEGSKA (reference sequence). This CDR3 contains 13 residues. V was cut by 0 bases and J by 11 bases, with 16 bases left in between. This clonotype was seen a few times. This could be a read error, since a much larger clone is one nucleotide away. PCR was performed a second time for roughly 6 to 12 cycles using a sample-barcoded 5' primer and a J-beta primer mix. One entry per CDR3 protein results from TCRdb running MiXCR on the 5' RACE reads. The data contain hundreds of thousands of distinct CDR3 sequences, around 32% of them singletons. The rearrangement joins TRBV20-1 to TRBJ2-5; D gene uncertain. The source material was blood. This TCR came from a woman at least 80 years old in good health. DNA of the CDR3: TGCAGTGCTAGAGAAGTGGTTAGGAATGAGCAGTACTTC. It codes for CSAREVVRNEQYF.